This T cell receptor beta chain was identified during a study of cytomegalovirus exposure and HLA in healthy donors. General observations from the study: Cytomegalovirus status was reportedly diagnosed by the classifier with high sensitivity and specificity. In an earlier analysis, about 87% or about 30%: the productive usage of most TCR beta V segments. Among CMV-associated TCR beta chains, most appeared HLA-restricted in a later analysis. Prediction of most subjects' HLA-A and HLA-B alleles by TCR beta sequences was reportedly accurate.

This CDR3 has 13 residues. Germline CDR1 MNHEY, CDR2 SVGAGI. With 5 bases removed from V and 4 bases from J, the gap between germline ends came to 11 bases. This clone was recorded a few times. No antigen is known for it. PCR was performed using 60 Vbeta and 13 Jbeta primers. Repertoires were generated with immunoSEQ multiplex PCR, while TCRdb's copy carries only in-frame clones and drops some. The repertoire holds about 170,000 clones, with over 60% as singletons. The chain recombines TRBV6-5 with TRBJ1-1; maybe TRBD1 (5 bases). Sequenced input: PBMCs. The TCR was taken from a female donor in good health and CMV-seronegative. The CDR3 bases are TGTGCCAGCAGTCCCCCAGGGTCCACTGAAGCTTTCTTT. It yields the protein CASSPPGSTEAFF.